This record looks at one TCR beta chain sequence and its context. Positive CCR7 selection of CD45RO-negative cells yielded the naive CD8 cells, and terminally differentiated effector memory CD45RA+ cells were excluded. The entry originates in a study of shared clonotypes between healthy human individuals. The assay was immunoSEQ multiplex PCR, and TCRdb's table has in-frame clones only and misses some. The profile shows around 1,900,000 clones, 93% of them singletons. Source material: naive CD8+ T cells from PBMCs. The source is a man aged 18 to 35 in good health. Some clones in this sample may be carry-over from other donors' samples.

The CDR3 bases are TGCAGCGCCCTCGGGACAGGGGTATACTATGGCTACACCTTC. This encodes CSALGTGVYYGYTF. The J gene is TRBJ1-2, the V gene TRBV29-1; 10 bases line up with TRBD1. Germline values: CDR1 SQVTM, CDR2 ANQGSEA. The V segment lost 7 bases and the J segment 3 bases; nucleotides outside the gene matches: 8. This CDR3 contains 14 residues.